The text below deals with one T cell receptor (beta chain). The antigen it binds to is not known. No much larger clone is present one base from it, and per-base qualities are unavailable. The trim is 4 bases for V and 1 base for J, with a gap of 7 bases between the germline ends. CDR1 and CDR2 are read off the germline V gene as SQVTM and ANQGSEA. From cysteine to phenylalanine, the CDR3 is 12 amino acids long. Only the CDR3 region is kept as DNA, spanning 36 bases read in frame from base 1. These data come from a study of T cells after yellow fever vaccination (dated 2019 in TCRdb). For context, the study as a whole: The SMART-Seq v4 Ultra Low Input RNA kit was used to prepare libraries from fractions with low cell numbers. Blood was drawn at multiple timepoints before and after primary and secondary immunization, with bulk PBMC replicates and cell subsets isolated. The cohort comprised two healthy male donors, one aged 18 to 29 and one aged 30 to 40 years. To follow T-cell clones before and after primary and booster YFV17D yellow fever vaccination, bulk TCR alpha and beta repertoires were sequenced over time.

This specimen's treatment or condition label, interpreted: live attenuated yellow fever vaccine strain. PBMCs were isolated from peripheral blood using a standard Ficoll-Paque protocol. Dynabeads CD4 and CD8 positive selection kits were used to isolate CD4 and CD8 T-cell fractions. RNA was extracted with TriZol from bulk PBMCs, CD4 and CD8 fractions, and dextramer-positive and dextramer-negative fractions. Findings and caveats that apply to the study as a whole: FACS-sorted repertoires could contain abundant contaminating clonotypes from the bulk population, so computational filtering was required. A small share of clonotypes was detected in both CD4 and CD8 compartments, with the overlap likely arising from convergent recombination. The secondary T-cell response was found to be weaker but faster than the primary response, with a peak reached on day 5 rather than on day 15. After the booster, most clones that had expanded after primary vaccination were detected again (around 96% of CD4 and over 75% of CD8), suggesting broad maintenance of memory. Because only two donors were included in the study, the extent to which the findings can be generalized is limited.

The run used an Illumina NovaSeq 6000. TCR cDNA was synthesized by 5'RACE template switching, which introduced a universal primer site and unique molecular identifiers. Priming for cDNA synthesis came from both the TCR alpha and TCR beta constant segments. Library amplification used two PCR steps, and the second PCR step added sample barcodes and sequencing adapters. Sequencing of the libraries was done on either Illumina HiSeq 2500 (2x100 bp) or NovaSeq (2x150 bp). The study's own analysis went as follows. MIGEC handled demultiplexing of reads and collapsing into UMI consensus sequences, while MiXCR performed V(D)J alignment. Using edgeR on replicate PBMC samples, clonotypes were called vaccine-responding if FDR was below 0.01 and the log2 fold change was above 5 up to day 15. Each bulk clonotype received a CD4 or CD8 identity based on whether the sequenced CD4 or CD8 repertoire contained that clonotype at higher abundance. TCRdb reran the public reads through fastp at Q25 and MiXCR, keeping productive beta chains. One record per CDR3 amino acid sequence lists the most common genes and DNA. These V and J calls rely on TCRdb rather than the paper's analysis. This sample lists about 340,000 distinct CDR3 sequences; around 12% were detected once. The ten top clones hold more than 3% of the sample.

This chain is built from TRBV29-1 and TRBJ1-1, with no confident D gene call. The sequenced sample was CD4+ T cells sorted from PBMCs, obtained 15 days after the yellow fever booster vaccination. The TCR comes from a man aged 18 to 29 who received the YFV17D yellow fever vaccine. The DNA sequence is TGCAGCGTTGCCCACCGGAACACTGAAGCTTTCTTT. The encoded protein is CSVAHRNTEAFF.